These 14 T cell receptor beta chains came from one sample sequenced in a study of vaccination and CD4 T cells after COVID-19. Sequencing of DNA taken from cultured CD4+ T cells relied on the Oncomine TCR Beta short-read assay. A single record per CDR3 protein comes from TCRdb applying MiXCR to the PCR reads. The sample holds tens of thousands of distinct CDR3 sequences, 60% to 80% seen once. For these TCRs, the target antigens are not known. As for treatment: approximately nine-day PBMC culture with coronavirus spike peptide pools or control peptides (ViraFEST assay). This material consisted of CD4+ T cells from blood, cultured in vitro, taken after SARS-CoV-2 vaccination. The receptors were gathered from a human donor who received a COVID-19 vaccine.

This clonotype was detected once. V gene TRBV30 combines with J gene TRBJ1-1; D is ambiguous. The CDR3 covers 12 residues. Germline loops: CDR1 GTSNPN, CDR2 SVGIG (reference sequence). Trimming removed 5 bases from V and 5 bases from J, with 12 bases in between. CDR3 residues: CAWGFPMTEAFF. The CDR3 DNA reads TGTGCCTGGGGTTTCCCCATGACTGAAGCTTTCTTT.

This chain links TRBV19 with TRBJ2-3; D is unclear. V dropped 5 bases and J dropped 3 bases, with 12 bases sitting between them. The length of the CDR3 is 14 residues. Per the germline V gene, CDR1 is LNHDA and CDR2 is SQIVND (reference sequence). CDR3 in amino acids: CASSSGPWTDTQYF. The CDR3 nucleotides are TGTGCCAGTAGTTCCGGCCCCTGGACAGATACGCAGTATTTT.

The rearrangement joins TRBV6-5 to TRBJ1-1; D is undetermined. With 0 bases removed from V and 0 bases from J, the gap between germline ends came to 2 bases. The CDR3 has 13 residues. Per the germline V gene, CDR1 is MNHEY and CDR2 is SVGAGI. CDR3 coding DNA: TGTGCCAGCAGTTACTCAGTGAACACTGAAGCTTTCTTT. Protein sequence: CASSYSVNTEAFF.

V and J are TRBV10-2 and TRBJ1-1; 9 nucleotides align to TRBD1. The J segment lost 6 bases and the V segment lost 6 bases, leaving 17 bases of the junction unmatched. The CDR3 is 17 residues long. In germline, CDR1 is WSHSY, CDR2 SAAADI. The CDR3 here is CASRTRLTGGAWAEAFF. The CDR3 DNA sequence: TGCGCCAGCAGAACGAGACTAACAGGGGGCGCGTGGGCTGAAGCTTTCTTT.

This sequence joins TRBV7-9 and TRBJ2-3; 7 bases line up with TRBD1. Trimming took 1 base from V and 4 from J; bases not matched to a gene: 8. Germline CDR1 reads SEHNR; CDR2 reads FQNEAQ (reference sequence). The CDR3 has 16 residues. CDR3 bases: TGTGCCAGCAGCTTAGGCCAGGGGGTAGTCGCAGATACGCAGTATTTT. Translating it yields CASSLGQGVVADTQYF.

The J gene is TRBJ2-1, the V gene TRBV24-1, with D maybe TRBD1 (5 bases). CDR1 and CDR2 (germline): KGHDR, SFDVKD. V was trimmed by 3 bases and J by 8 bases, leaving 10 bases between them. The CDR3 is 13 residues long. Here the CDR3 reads CATSDGPTDEQFF. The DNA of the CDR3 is TGTGCCACCAGTGATGGGCCGACAGATGAGCAGTTCTTC.

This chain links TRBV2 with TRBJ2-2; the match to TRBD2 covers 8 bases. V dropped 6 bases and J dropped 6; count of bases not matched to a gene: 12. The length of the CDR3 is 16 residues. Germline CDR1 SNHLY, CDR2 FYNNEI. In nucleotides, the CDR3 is TGTGCCAGCAGCGTTACTAGCGGCGCCACAGCCGGGGAGCTGTTTTTT. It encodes CASSVTSGATAGELFF.

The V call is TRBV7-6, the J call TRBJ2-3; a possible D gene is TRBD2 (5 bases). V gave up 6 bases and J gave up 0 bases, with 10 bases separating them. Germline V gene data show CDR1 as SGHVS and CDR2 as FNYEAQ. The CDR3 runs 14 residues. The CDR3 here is CASSPTMSTDTQYF. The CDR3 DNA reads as TGTGCCAGCAGTCCGACTATGAGCACAGATACGCAGTATTTT.

CDR3 protein: CASSLDRYMNTEAFF. As DNA, the CDR3 is TGTGCCAGCAGCTTAGACAGGTACATGAACACTGAAGCTTTCTTT. The V gene is TRBV11-2, the J gene TRBJ1-1; D call uncertain. Trimming took off 0 bases at V and 0 bases at J, with 8 bases between the two ends. Germline values: CDR1 SGHAT, CDR2 FQNNGV. This CDR3 contains 15 residues.

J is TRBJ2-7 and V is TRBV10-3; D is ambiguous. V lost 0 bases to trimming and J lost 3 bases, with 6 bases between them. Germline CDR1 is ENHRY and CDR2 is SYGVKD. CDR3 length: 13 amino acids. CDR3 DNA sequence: TGTGCCATCAGTGAGTCTATGGACTACGAGCAGTACTTC. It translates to CAISESMDYEQYF.

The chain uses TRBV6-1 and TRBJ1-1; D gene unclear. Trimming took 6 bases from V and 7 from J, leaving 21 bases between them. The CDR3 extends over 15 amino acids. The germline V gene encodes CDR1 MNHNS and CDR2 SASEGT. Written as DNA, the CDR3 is TGTGCCAGCAGGCAGGACGGGTTGTCTGTAAATGAAGCTTTCTTT. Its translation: CASRQDGLSVNEAFF.

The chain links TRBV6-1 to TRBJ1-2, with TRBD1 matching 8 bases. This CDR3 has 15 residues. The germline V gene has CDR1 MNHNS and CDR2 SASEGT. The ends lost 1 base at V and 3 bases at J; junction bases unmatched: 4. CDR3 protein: CASSEGQGAYYGYTF. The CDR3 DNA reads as TGTGCCAGCAGTGAAGGGCAGGGGGCTTACTATGGCTACACCTTC.

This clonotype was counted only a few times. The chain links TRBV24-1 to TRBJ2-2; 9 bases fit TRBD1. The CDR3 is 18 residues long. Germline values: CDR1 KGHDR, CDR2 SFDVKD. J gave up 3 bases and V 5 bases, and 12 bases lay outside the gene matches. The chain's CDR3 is CATSVALFGQGHTGELFF. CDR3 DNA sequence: TGTGCCACCAGTGTAGCTCTATTTGGACAGGGGCACACCGGGGAGCTGTTTTTT.

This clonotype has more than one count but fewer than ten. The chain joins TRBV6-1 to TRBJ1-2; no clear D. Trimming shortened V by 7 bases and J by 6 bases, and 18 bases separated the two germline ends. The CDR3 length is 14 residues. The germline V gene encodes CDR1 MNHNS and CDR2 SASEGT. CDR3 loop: CASTPGIAVDGYTF. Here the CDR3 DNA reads TGTGCCAGCACCCCGGGAATCGCGGTCGATGGCTACACCTTC.